Following are 29 T cell receptor beta chains from one sample sequenced in a study of CD8+ T cells in alopecia areata. Sequencing templates came from extracted RNA that was reverse transcribed into cDNA. Profiled with immunoSEQ multiplex PCR; TCRdb holds only in-frame clones, not every one. Of under 150,000 clones in the sample, around 45% are singletons; the top ten hold 10%. Sequenced material: NKG2D-low CD8+ T cells sorted from blood. The receptors here all came from a human donor with alopecia areata.

The chain combines TRBV30 with TRBJ1-1, with a weak D call TRBD1 (5 bases). The CDR3 consists of 12 residues. Germline V gene sequence: CDR1 GTSNPN, CDR2 SVGIG (reference sequence). The V gene lost 5 bases and the J gene lost 4 bases, with 11 bases spanning the gap. CDR3 protein: CAWEGEATEAFF. The CDR3 DNA reads as TGTGCCTGGGAAGGGGAGGCCACTGAAGCTTTCTTT.

The chain has TRBV5-1 and TRBJ2-7; TRBD1 matches 7 bases. V lost 4 bases to trimming and J lost 5 bases; unmatched junction nucleotides: 6. Germline V gene data show CDR1 as SGHRS and CDR2 as YFSETQ. The CDR3 spans 13 residues. CDR3 protein: CASSKTGAHEQYF. The CDR3 DNA reads as TGCGCCAGCAGCAAAACAGGGGCCCACGAGCAGTACTTC.

This clone was counted between two and nine times. The chain carries TRBV29-1 and TRBJ1-2; 7 nucleotides match TRBD1. The CDR3 has 11 amino acids. CDR1 and CDR2 (germline): SQVTM, ANQGSEA. The trim removed 7 bases at V and 5 bases at J, leaving 4 bases unmatched. The CDR3 bases are TGCAGCGCCGGGACAGATTATGGCTACACCTTC. It codes for CSAGTDYGYTF.

This clone was seen a few times. This sequence joins TRBV5-1 and TRBJ1-1; TRBD1 matches at 8 bases. This CDR3 comprises 15 residues. V lost 0 bases to trimming and J lost 4 bases; unmatched junction nucleotides: 5. Germline CDR1 is SGHRS and CDR2 is YFSETQ. Written as DNA, the CDR3 is TGCGCCAGCAGCTTGGCAGGGGGCTTGAGCACTGAAGCTTTCTTT. Protein: CASSLAGGLSTEAFF.

The rearrangement joins TRBV2 to TRBJ2-7; D uncertain. The length of the CDR3 is 12 residues. V lost 1 base, J lost 5 bases, and 6 bases lay in between. Germline-derived CDR1 and CDR2 are SNHLY and FYNNEI. The CDR3 sequence is CASSEGLDEQYF. The CDR3 nucleotides are TGTGCCAGCAGTGAAGGACTTGACGAGCAGTACTTC.

This clone appeared a few times. The chain uses TRBV11-1 and TRBJ1-1; a weak D match, TRBD1 (6 bases). This CDR3 is built from 13 residues. V gave up 7 bases and J gave up 4 bases, with 13 bases separating them. Looked up from germline, CDR1 is SGHAT and CDR2 is FQDESV (reference sequence). The CDR3 nucleotides are TGTGCCAGCACCCACAGGGTGAGCACTGAAGCTTTCTTT. This sequence encodes CASTHRVSTEAFF. Full variable domain (rest looked up from reference TRBV11-1 and TRBJ1-1): EAEVAQSPRYKITEKSQAVAFWCDPISGHATLYWYRQILGQGPELLVQFQDESVVDDSQLPKDRFSAERLKGVDSTLKIQPAELGDSAMYLCASTHRVSTEAFFGQGTRLTVV.

This clone was seen a handful of times. This sequence joins TRBV29-1 and TRBJ2-2; D call uncertain. Germline V CDR1 and CDR2: SQVTM, ANQGSEA. Trimming took off 7 bases at V and 1 base at J, with 10 bases between the two ends. This CDR3 is built from 13 residues. The CDR3: CSAEAENTGELFF. The DNA for the CDR3 is TGCAGCGCCGAGGCAGAGAACACCGGGGAGCTGTTTTTT.

This sequence joins TRBV7-9 and TRBJ2-1, with D possibly called TRBD1 or TRBD2 (5 bases each). This CDR3 contains 18 residues. Germline V lookup: CDR1 SEHNR, CDR2 FQNEAQ (reference sequence). Trimming removed 0 bases at V and 0 bases at J, with 15 bases between. CDR3 coding DNA: TGTGCCAGCAGCTTAGCGGGAGTAGGGGTTGCCTCCTACAATGAGCAGTTCTTC. Amino acids: CASSLAGVGVASYNEQFF.

The chain couples TRBV4-3 to TRBJ2-2; tentatively, D is TRBD2 (6 bases). With 4 bases removed from V and 4 bases from J, the gap between germline ends came to 13 bases. This CDR3 has 15 residues. Germline V gives CDR1 LGHNA, CDR2 YSLEER. The CDR3 region is CASSPRLVVTGELFF. The CDR3 bases are TGCGCCAGCAGCCCACGACTAGTTGTCACCGGGGAGCTGTTTTTT.

This clone appeared a few times. The CDR3 nucleotides read TGTGCCAGCAGCACCCGCGGCGGGGGGATCTACGAGCAGTACTTC. Translated, it gives CASSTRGGGIYEQYF. V gene TRBV27 combines with J gene TRBJ2-7; 8 bases fit TRBD2. There are 15 residues in the CDR3. The V and J ends lost 6 bases and 3 bases, in that order; junction bases with no gene match: 10. Per the germline V gene, CDR1 is MNHEY and CDR2 is SMNVEV (reference sequence).

V and J are TRBV30 and TRBJ2-1; D unclear. The CDR3 contains 14 residues. Trimming pared 3 bases from V and 8 bases from J, leaving 17 bases between. The germline CDR1 and CDR2 sequences are GTSNPN and SVGIG (reference sequence). CDR3 protein: CAWSQPEVGDEQFF. The DNA of the CDR3 is TGTGCCTGGAGCCAACCCGAAGTTGGGGATGAGCAGTTCTTC.

This rearrangement joins TRBV6-6 to TRBJ1-1, with D possibly TRBD1 on 6 matching bases. This CDR3 is 12 amino acids long. CDR1 MNHNY and CDR2 SVGAGI come from the germline V gene (reference sequence). V lost 6 bases, J lost 1 base, and 6 bases lay in between. The CDR3 sequence: CASRTGNTEAFF. CDR3 coding DNA: TGTGCCAGCAGGACAGGGAACACTGAAGCTTTCTTT.

The V call is TRBV5-4, the J call TRBJ1-4; TRBD1 matches 7 bases. Germline V CDR1 and CDR2: SGHNT, YYREEE (reference sequence). This CDR3 is 13 amino acids long. V trimming: 2 bases; J trimming: 7 bases; junction bases outside the gene matches: 2. The CDR3 DNA sequence: TGTGCCAGCAGCTTACCAGGGGGTGAAAAACTGTTTTTT. Amino acids: CASSLPGGEKLFF.

This clone was seen only a few times. The rearrangement joins TRBV28 to TRBJ1-5; D gene unclear. Deletions cut 5 bases from V and 1 base from J, with 18 bases between. From germline, CDR1 is MDHEN and CDR2 SYDVKM. The CDR3 is 17 residues long. The CDR3 DNA is TGTGCCAGCAGTCTATACCGGGAAACTGGAAGCAATCAGCCCCAGCATTTT. It specifies CASSLYRETGSNQPQHF. Full variable domain (remainder filled in from reference TRBV28 and TRBJ1-5): DVKVTQSSRYLVKRTGEKVFLECVQDMDHENMFWYRQDPGLGLRLIYFSYDVKMKEKGDIPEGYSVSREKKERFSLILESASTNQTSMYLCASSLYRETGSNQPQHFGDGTRLSIL.

The chain employs TRBV29-1 and TRBJ2-7; weak D call: TRBD2 (5 bases). Trimming removed 1 base from V and 5 bases from J, with 18 bases in between. The germline V gene has CDR1 SQVTM and CDR2 ANQGSEA. The CDR3 runs 15 residues. CDR3 in amino acids: CSVEGGRFDLDEQYF. The CDR3 nucleotides are TGCAGCGTTGAAGGCGGGCGGTTCGACCTTGACGAGCAGTACTTC.

The chain has TRBV27 and TRBJ2-7; no clear D gene. Germline loops: CDR1 MNHEY, CDR2 SMNVEV (reference sequence). The CDR3 spans 14 residues. Trimming pared 6 bases from V and 2 bases from J, leaving 14 bases between. CDR3 nucleotide sequence: TGTGCCAGCAGCCCCGGTCCCCTTACCTACGAGCAGTACTTC. Its translation: CASSPGPLTYEQYF.

This rearrangement joins TRBV27 to TRBJ1-2, with TRBD1 matching over 7 bases. From germline, CDR1 is MNHEY and CDR2 SMNVEV (reference sequence). The CDR3 is made up of 14 amino acids. V lost 0 bases, J lost 8 bases, and 6 bases stayed unmatched. CDR3: CASSLSKTGQGYTF. In nucleotides, the CDR3 is TGTGCCAGCAGTTTATCCAAGACAGGGCAGGGCTACACCTTC.

This clone appeared a few times. The chain combines TRBV29-1 with TRBJ1-2; unclear D gene. The V end was cut by 2 bases, the J end by 8 bases, with 9 bases between. There are 11 residues in the CDR3. Germline CDR1 SQVTM, CDR2 ANQGSEA. For the CDR3, the DNA is TGCAGCGTTGAATGGGCGGCAGGCTACACCTTC. It specifies CSVEWAAGYTF.

This chain uses TRBV30 with TRBJ2-7; no reliable D call. The CDR3 extends over 11 amino acids. V lost 6 bases to trimming and J lost 3 bases, with 9 bases between them. Germline V CDR1 and CDR2: GTSNPN, SVGIG (reference sequence). The CDR3: CACDRNYEQYF. Here the CDR3 DNA reads TGTGCCTGTGACCGTAACTACGAGCAGTACTTC.

This clone was seen only a few times. CDR3 in amino acids: CSVRYSGHYEQYF. The CDR3 DNA reads as TGCAGCGTTAGGTATAGCGGTCACTACGAGCAGTACTTC. The chain has TRBV29-1 and TRBJ2-7; D is possibly TRBD2 (6 bases). CDR3 length equals 13 residues. The V and J ends lost 5 bases and 3 bases respectively, with 14 bases between them. Germline values: CDR1 SQVTM, CDR2 ANQGSEA.

This clone has a handful of counts. The chain joins TRBV14 to TRBJ1-3; a possible D gene is TRBD1 (5 bases). Germline-derived CDR1 and CDR2 are SGHDN and FVKESK. The V gene lost 0 bases and the J gene lost 7 bases, with 13 bases spanning the gap. The CDR3 has 15 amino acids. DNA for the CDR3: TGTGCCAGCAGCCAAGATCGAGGGACCGGTAACACCATATATTTT. Translation gives CASSQDRGTGNTIYF.

This chain uses TRBV28 with TRBJ2-7; D gene uncertain. Looked up from germline, CDR1 is MDHEN and CDR2 is SYDVKM. Trimming left V 6 bases short and J 0 bases short, with 9 bases between. The CDR3 totals 13 residues. CDR3 residues: CASRYQGSYEQYF. The CDR3 bases are TGTGCCAGCAGGTACCAAGGCTCCTACGAGCAGTACTTC.

The CDR3 spells CASSPNSGTDQETQYF. The CDR3 nucleotides are TGTGCCAGCAGTCCCAACTCCGGGACAGATCAAGAGACCCAGTACTTC. The chain is built from TRBV28 and TRBJ2-5, with TRBD1 identical over 7 bases. V was pared by 5 bases and J by 2 bases, with 11 bases of the junction left unmatched. Germline V gives CDR1 MDHEN, CDR2 SYDVKM. The CDR3 covers 16 residues.

The chain carries TRBV30 and TRBJ2-7; D possibly corresponds to TRBD1 (5 bases). The CDR3 sequence is 14 residues long. CDR1 and CDR2 (germline): GTSNPN, SVGIG (reference sequence). Trimming removed 3 bases at V and 3 bases at J, with 15 bases between. The CDR3 region has the DNA TGTGCCTGGAGCCAGGGTTACGGAGACTACGAGCAGTACTTC. Amino acid sequence: CAWSQGYGDYEQYF.

V is TRBV30 and J is TRBJ2-7, with TRBD1 as a possible D gene (7 bases). Germline CDR1 is GTSNPN and CDR2 is SVGIG (reference sequence). Trimming shortened V by 8 bases and J by 0 bases, and 14 bases separated the two germline ends. The CDR3 consists of 13 residues. As DNA, the CDR3 is TGTGCCGGGGGGACAGAAAACTCCTACGAGCAGTACTTC. The encoded protein is CAGGTENSYEQYF. Combining the CDR3 with reference TRBV30 and TRBJ2-7 gives the whole variable domain SQTIHQWPATLVQPVGSPLSLECTVEGTSNPNLYWYRQAAGRGLQLLFYSVGIGQISSEVPQNLSASRPQDRQFILSSKKLLLSDSGFYLCAGGTENSYEQYFGPGTRLTVT.

V is TRBV5-6 and J is TRBJ2-7; the D gene is possibly TRBD2 (6 bases). Per the germline V gene, CDR1 is SGHDT and CDR2 is YYEEEE. V was pared by 2 bases and J by 2 bases, with 14 bases between. The CDR3 runs to 15 residues. The CDR3 nucleotides are TGTGCCAGCAGCTTCCCCGGGACTGGGGCCTACGAGCAGTACTTC. Amino acid sequence: CASSFPGTGAYEQYF.

This chain connects TRBV14 to TRBJ2-7; D is undetermined. Germline V CDR1 and CDR2: SGHDN, FVKESK. The CDR3 extends over 13 amino acids. V lost 6 bases and J lost 1, with 10 bases in between. The CDR3 loop is CASRKDGSYEQYF. CDR3 sequence (DNA): TGTGCCAGCAGGAAGGACGGTTCCTACGAGCAGTACTTC.

A note on this clone: The sample contains more than one DNA sequence encoding this CDR3. V and J are TRBV29-1 and TRBJ2-7; D unresolved. In germline, CDR1 is SQVTM, CDR2 ANQGSEA. Trimming took off 0 bases at V and 1 base at J, with 4 bases between the two ends. The CDR3 extends over 12 amino acids. The CDR3 coding sequence is TGCAGCGTTGAAGACGAATCCTACGAGCAGTACTTC. It yields the protein CSVEDESYEQYF.

The CDR3 protein is CASSSRAYGANVLTF. The CDR3 DNA follows: TGTGCCAGCAGTTCCAGGGCGTATGGGGCCAACGTCCTGACTTTC. The rearrangement uses TRBV28 and TRBJ2-6; D perhaps matches TRBD1 (5 bases). Germline V lookup: CDR1 MDHEN, CDR2 SYDVKM. Trimming removed 4 bases at V and 3 bases at J, with 10 bases between. The CDR3 length is 15 residues.